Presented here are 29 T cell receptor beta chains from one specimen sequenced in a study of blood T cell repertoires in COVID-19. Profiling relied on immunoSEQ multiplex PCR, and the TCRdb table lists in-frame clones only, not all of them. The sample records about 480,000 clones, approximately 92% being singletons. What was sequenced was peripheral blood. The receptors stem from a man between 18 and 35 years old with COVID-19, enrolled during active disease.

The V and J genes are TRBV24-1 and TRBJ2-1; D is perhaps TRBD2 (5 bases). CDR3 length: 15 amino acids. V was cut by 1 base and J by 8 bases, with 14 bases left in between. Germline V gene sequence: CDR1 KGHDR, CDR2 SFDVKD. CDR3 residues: CATSDFRSRSDEQFF. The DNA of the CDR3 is TGTGCCACCAGTGATTTCAGGTCCCGTAGCGATGAGCAGTTCTTC.

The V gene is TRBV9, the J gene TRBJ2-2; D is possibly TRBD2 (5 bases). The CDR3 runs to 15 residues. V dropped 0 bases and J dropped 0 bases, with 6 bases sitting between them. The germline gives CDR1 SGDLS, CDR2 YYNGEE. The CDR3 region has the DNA TGTGCCAGCAGCGTAGAAGCGGCGAACACCGGGGAGCTGTTTTTT. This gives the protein CASSVEAANTGELFF.

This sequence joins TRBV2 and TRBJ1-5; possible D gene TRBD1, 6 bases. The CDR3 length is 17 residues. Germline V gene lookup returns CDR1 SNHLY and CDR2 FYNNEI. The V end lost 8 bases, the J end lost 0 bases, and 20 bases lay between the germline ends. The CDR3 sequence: CASGVGTSFYSNQPQHF. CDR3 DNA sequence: TGTGCCAGCGGCGTTGGGACAAGTTTCTATAGCAATCAGCCCCAGCATTTT.

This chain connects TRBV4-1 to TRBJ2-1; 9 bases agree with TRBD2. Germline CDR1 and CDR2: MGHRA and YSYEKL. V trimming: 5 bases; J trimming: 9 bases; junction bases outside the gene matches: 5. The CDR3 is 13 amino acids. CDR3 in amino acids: CASSFNSGGEQFF. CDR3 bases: TGCGCCAGCAGCTTTAATAGCGGGGGTGAGCAGTTCTTC.

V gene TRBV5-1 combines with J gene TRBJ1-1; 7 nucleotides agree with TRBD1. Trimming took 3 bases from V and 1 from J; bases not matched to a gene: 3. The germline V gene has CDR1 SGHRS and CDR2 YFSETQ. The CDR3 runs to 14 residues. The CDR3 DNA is TGCGCCAGCAGCTGGGGGACAGCGAACACTGAAGCTTTCTTT. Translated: CASSWGTANTEAFF.

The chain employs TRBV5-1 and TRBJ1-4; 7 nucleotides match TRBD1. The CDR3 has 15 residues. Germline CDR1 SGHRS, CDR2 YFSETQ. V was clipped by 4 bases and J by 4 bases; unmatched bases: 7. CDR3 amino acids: CASSGTGQRNEKLFF. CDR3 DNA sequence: TGCGCCAGCAGCGGAACGGGACAGCGTAATGAAAAACTGTTTTTT.

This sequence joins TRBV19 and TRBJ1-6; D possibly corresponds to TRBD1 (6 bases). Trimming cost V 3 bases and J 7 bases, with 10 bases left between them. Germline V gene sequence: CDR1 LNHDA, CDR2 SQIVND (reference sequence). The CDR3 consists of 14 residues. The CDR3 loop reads CASSMGAGNSPLHF. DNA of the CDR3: TGTGCCAGTAGTATGGGGGCCGGCAATTCACCCCTCCACTTT.

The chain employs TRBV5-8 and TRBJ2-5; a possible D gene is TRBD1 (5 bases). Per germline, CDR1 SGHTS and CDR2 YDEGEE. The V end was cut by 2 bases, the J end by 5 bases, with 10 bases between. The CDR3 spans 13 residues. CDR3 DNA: TGTGCCAGCAGCTTAGGCCAGGGTGAGACCCAGTACTTC. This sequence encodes CASSLGQGETQYF.

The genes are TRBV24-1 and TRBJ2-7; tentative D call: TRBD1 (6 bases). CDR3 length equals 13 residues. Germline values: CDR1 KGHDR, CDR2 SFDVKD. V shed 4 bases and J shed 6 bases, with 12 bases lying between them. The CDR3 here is CATSDPLGAEQYF. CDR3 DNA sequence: TGTGCCACCAGTGACCCTTTGGGGGCCGAGCAGTACTTC.

CDR3 nucleotides: TGCGCCAGCAGCCCCAAACAGGGTGTAACGGTTAACCATGAGCAGTTCTTC. Translation: CASSPKQGVTVNHEQFF. The J gene is TRBJ2-1, the V gene TRBV4-1; D may be TRBD1 (6 bases). V lost 4 bases, J lost 8 bases, and 24 bases lay in between. CDR1 and CDR2 from the germline V gene are MGHRA and YSYEKL. This CDR3 has 17 amino acids.

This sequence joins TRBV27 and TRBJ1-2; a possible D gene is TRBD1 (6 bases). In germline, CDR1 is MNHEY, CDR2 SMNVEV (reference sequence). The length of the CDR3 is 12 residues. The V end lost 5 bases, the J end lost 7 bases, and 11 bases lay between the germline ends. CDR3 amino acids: CASSKQGFGYTF. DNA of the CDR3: TGTGCCAGCAGTAAACAGGGATTTGGCTACACCTTC.

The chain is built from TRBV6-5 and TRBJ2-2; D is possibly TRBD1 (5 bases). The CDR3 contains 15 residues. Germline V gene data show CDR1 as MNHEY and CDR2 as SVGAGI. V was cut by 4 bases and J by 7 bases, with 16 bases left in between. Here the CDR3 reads CASSLYDSSVGELFF. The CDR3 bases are TGTGCCAGCAGTTTATACGACAGCTCAGTCGGGGAGCTGTTTTTT.

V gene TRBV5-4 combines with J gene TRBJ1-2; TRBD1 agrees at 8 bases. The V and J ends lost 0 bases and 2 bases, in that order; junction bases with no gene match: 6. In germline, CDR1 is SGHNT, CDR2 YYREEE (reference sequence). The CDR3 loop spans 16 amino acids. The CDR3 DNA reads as TGTGCCAGCAGCTTGGGACAGGGGAGGGGAAACTATGGCTACACCTTC. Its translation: CASSLGQGRGNYGYTF.

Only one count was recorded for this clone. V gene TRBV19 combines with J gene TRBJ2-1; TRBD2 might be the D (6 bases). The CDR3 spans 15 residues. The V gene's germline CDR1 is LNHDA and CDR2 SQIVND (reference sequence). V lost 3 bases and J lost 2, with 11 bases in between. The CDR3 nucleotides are TGTGCCAGTAGTATTTCTGCTAGCGCCTACAATGAGCAGTTCTTC. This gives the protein CASSISASAYNEQFF.

The CDR3: CASSLYPGRTDTQYF. CDR3 DNA: TGTGCCAGCAGTTTATACCCAGGCAGGACAGATACGCAGTATTTT. The chain couples TRBV27 to TRBJ2-3, with D unresolved. The V end was cut by 1 base, the J end by 3 bases, with 11 bases between. Germline V lookup: CDR1 MNHEY, CDR2 SMNVEV (reference sequence). The CDR3 length is 15 residues.

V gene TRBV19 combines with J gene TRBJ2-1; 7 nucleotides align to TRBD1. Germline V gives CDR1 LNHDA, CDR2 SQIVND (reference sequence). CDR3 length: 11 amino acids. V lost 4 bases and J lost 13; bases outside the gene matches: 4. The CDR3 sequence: CASSTSGGQFF. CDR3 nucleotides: TGTGCCAGTAGTACTTCAGGGGGACAGTTCTTC.

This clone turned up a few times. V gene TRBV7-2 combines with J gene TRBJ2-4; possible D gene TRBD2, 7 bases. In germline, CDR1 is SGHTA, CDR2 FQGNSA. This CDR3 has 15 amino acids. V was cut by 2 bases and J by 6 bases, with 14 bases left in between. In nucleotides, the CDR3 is TGTGCCAGCAGCTTATTAGGGGGGGCTGGAAACATTCAGTACTTC. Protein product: CASSLLGGAGNIQYF. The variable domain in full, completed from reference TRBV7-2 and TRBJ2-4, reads GAGVSQSPSNKVTEKGKDVELRCDPISGHTALYWYRQSLGQGLEFLIYFQGNSAPDKSGLPSDRFSAERTGGSVSTLTIQRTQQEDSAVYLCASSLLGGAGNIQYFGAGTRLSVL.

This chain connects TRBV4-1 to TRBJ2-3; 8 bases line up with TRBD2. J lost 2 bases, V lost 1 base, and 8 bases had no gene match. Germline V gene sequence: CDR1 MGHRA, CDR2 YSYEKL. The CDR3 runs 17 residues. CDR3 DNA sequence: TGCGCCAGCAGCCAAGTGGTAGGGCGGGGGGCCACAGATACGCAGTATTTT. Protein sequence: CASSQVVGRGATDTQYF.

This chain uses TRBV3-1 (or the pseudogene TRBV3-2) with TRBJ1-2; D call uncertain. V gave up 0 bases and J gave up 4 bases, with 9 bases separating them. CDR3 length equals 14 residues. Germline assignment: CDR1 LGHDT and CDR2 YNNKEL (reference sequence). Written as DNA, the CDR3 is TGTGCCAGCAGCCAAGATGCAGGACTCTATGGCTACACCTTC. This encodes CASSQDAGLYGYTF.

CDR3 DNA: TGTGCCAGCAGCTTGACTAGCGGATACGATAAGCAGTACTTC. It translates to CASSLTSGYDKQYF. The chain is built from TRBV7-6 and TRBJ2-7; TRBD2 aligns across 9 bases. V shed 3 bases, J shed 8 bases, and the junction held 8 bases outside the gene matches. Germline V gene sequence: CDR1 SGHVS, CDR2 FNYEAQ. The CDR3 is made up of 14 amino acids.

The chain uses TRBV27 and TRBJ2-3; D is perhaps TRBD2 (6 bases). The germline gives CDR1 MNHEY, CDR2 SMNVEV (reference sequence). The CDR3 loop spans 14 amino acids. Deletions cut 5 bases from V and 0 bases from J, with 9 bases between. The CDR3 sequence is CASSPSGSTDTQYF. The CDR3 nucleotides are TGTGCCAGCAGTCCAAGCGGGAGCACAGATACGCAGTATTTT.

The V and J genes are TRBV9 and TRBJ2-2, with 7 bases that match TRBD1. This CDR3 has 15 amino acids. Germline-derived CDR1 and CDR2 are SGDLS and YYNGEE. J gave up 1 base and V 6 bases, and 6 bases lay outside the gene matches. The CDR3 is CASKSGTENTGELFF. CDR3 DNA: TGTGCCAGCAAATCCGGGACAGAGAACACCGGGGAGCTGTTTTTT. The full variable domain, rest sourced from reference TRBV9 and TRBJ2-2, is DSGVTQTPKHLITATGQRVTLRCSPRSGDLSVYWYQQSLDQGLQFLIQYYNGEERAKGNILERFSAQQFPDLHSELNLSSLELGDSALYFCASKSGTENTGELFFGEGSRLTVL.

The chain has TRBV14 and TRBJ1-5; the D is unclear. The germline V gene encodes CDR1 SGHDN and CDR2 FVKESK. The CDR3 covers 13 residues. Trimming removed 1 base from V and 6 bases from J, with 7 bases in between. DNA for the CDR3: TGTGCCAGCAGCCAAGGGTATAGTCAGCCCCAGCATTTT. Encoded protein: CASSQGYSQPQHF.

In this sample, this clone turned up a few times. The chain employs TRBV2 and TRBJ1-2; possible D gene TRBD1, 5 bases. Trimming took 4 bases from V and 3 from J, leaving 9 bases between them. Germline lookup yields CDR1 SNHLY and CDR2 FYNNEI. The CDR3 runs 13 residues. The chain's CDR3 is CASSGVRDYGYTF. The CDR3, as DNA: TGTGCCAGCAGTGGCGTCAGGGACTATGGCTACACCTTC.

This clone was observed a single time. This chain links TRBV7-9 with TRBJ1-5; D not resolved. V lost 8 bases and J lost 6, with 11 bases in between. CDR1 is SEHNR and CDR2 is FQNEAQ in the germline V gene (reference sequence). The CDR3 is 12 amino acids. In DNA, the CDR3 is TGTGCCAGCGGGCGGGAGAGTCAGCCCCAGCATTTT. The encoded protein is CASGRESQPQHF.

The CDR3 nucleotides are TGTGCCAGCAGCCCAACCGGGACACCGTTATATGGCTACACCTTC. Protein: CASSPTGTPLYGYTF. The chain joins TRBV7-9 to TRBJ1-2; TRBD1 might be the D (6 bases). The germline gives CDR1 SEHNR, CDR2 FQNEAQ (reference sequence). V lost 5 bases and J lost 5, with 18 bases in between. This CDR3 contains 15 residues. Supplemented by reference TRBV7-9 and TRBJ1-2, the full variable domain reads DTGVSQNPRHKITKRGQNVTFRCDPISEHNRLYWYRQTLGQGPEFLTYFQNEAQLEKSRLLSDRFSAERPKGSFSTLEIQRTEQGDSAMYLCASSPTGTPLYGYTFGSGTRLTVV.

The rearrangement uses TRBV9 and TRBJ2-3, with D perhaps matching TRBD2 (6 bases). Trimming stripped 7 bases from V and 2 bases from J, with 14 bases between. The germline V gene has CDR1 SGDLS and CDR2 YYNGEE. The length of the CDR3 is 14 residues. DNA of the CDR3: TGTGCCAGCTCTTTAGCGGCAAACACAGATACGCAGTATTTT. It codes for CASSLAANTDTQYF.

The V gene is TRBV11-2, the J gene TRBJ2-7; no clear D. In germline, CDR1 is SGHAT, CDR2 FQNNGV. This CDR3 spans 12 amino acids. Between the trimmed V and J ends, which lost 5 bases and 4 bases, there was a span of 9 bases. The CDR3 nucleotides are TGTGCCAGCAGCCTCAGACATTACGAGCAGTACTTC. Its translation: CASSLRHYEQYF.

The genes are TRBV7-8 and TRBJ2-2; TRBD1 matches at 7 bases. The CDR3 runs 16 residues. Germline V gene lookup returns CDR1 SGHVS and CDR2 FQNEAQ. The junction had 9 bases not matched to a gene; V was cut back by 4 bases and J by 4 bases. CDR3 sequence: CASSSQTGPSTGELFF. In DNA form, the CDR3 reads TGTGCCAGCAGCTCCCAGACAGGGCCGTCCACCGGGGAGCTGTTTTTT.